Reported below is one T cell receptor beta chain. No cognate antigen has been identified for it. No qualities accompany the bases; no much larger clone lies one base away. Per the publication, the time point label means: pre-treatment sample, taken before nivolumab and TIL therapy. Between October 2017 and 2020, a dual-center phase I trial enrolled adults who had stage 4 NSCLC. The samples were obtained from a phase I trial that was single-arm and open-label and tested tumor-infiltrating lymphocyte therapy combined with nivolumab in advanced non-small cell lung cancer. Blood mononuclear cells from EDTA tubes were isolated by Ficoll gradient, snap-frozen as pellets, and DNA was extracted with a Qiagen mini-prep kit. From its cysteine to its phenylalanine, the CDR3 spans 16 amino acids. Of all the DNA, just the CDR3 is kept, 48 bases in frame from base 1. Trimming takes 3 bases from V and 0 bases from J, and the germline ends sit 9 bases apart. The germline V gene encodes CDR1 SEHNR and CDR2 FQNEAQ (reference sequence).

This sample was included in a study of TIL therapy for anti-PD-1-resistant metastatic lung cancer (dated by TCRdb to 2020 to 2022). Regarding the complete study: Tumors were harvested before any PD-1/PD-L1 blockade; patients then received nivolumab, and those progressing received lymphodepletion, expanded TIL infusion and IL-2. Among the enrolled patients, the median age was nearly 55 years (range roughly 35-80), and the median tumor PD-L1 proportion score was around 6%. The cohort was composed predominantly of lung adenocarcinoma, with a few EGFR-mutant and two ALK-rearranged tumors included, and half of patients were identified as current or former smokers. Tumor and peripheral blood T cell receptor beta sequencing was used to track clonotypes across tumor, expanded TIL product and serial blood samples. A median non-synonymous tumor mutation burden of around 1.5 mutations per megabase was determined across the cohort by whole-exome sequencing. Results the study describes overall, beyond this receptor: The study protocol defined all tumor marker inferences as exploratory. Clonotypes from the infused TIL partially replaced the baseline peripheral repertoire and then declined over months, and persistence showed no apparent association with response. The cohort was highly selected, including more treatment-naive, never-smoker and oncogene-addicted patients than is typical, which limits generalizability.

TCR beta CDR3 regions were amplified from genomic DNA by bias-controlled multiplex PCR with the immunoSEQ v3 hsTCRB kit. TCR libraries were sequenced on an Illumina NextSeq 500 to 1.5 million to 2 million read pairs for survey level or about 4.5-6.5 million for deep level. The authors' analysis ran thus. Clonality was reported by immunoSEQ Analyzer software, which also assigned V, D and J genes and filtered out non-productive sequences. Repertoires were compared using productive Simpson clonality and Morisita overlap index of productive TRB rearrangements between infused TIL and blood. For each clone in blood, the absolute clonotype count was estimated by multiplying the lymphocyte count by the CD3+ fraction and by the clone's productive frequency. TCRdb retrieved this table from immuneACCESS and kept in-frame rearrangements only. Not all clones are present; in checked studies, unresolved V genes account for under half, and no reason is known for the remainder. V, J and clone size are those of that table, while D and trimming were read from the DNA. In this sample the table shows tens of thousands of clones, 86% of which occur a single time. Clones ranked in the top ten supply 5% of the sample.

Sequencing was performed on blood, taken at baseline. This clonotype originated in a person aged 25-80 years with non-small cell lung cancer. The chain employs TRBV7-9 and TRBJ2-6; no D segment can be confidently identified. The CDR3 reads CASSFKAHSGANVLTF. In nucleotides, the sequence is TGTGCCAGCAGCTTTAAGGCTCACTCTGGGGCCAACGTCCTGACTTTC. Joined to the reference TRBV7-9 and TRBJ2-6 proteins, this CDR3 gives the full variable domain: DTGVSQNPRHKITKRGQNVTFRCDPISEHNRLYWYRQTLGQGPEFLTYFQNEAQLEKSRLLSDRFSAERPKGSFSTLEIQRTEQGDSAMYLCASSFKAHSGANVLTFGAGSRLTVL.